This T cell receptor (beta chain) appears in the sequencing data of a study of T-cell reconstitution after alpha-beta-depleted transplantation in children. Overall study findings and caveats: Recipient T cells and thymic progenitors that survived were the source of the high TCRbeta diversity seen at day 60 in some patients. A year post-transplant, T-cell counts and diversity derived mostly from newly produced T cells.

The CDR3 extends over 16 amino acids. V was clipped by 6 bases and J by 2 bases; unmatched bases: 8. A library of TCRbeta sequences, prepared with unique molecular identifiers, was generated. TCRdb passed the PCR reads through MiXCR, listing each CDR3 protein once. The sample has about 900,000 distinct CDR3 sequences, roughly 29% seen once. In regard to this clonotype: Its matching antigen is unknown.

The genes are TRBV12-3 or TRBV12-4 and TRBJ2-1; 9 nucleotides align to TRBD2. The sample in question was PBMCs, mostly from graft donor cells, obtained 360 days after TCRalphabeta/CD19-depleted stem cell transplant. This receptor was taken from a boy under two years old who had a stem cell transplant for SCID, so the T cells may come from the graft donor. The CDR3 region is CASSFLLAGPYNEQFF. The CDR3 DNA sequence: TGTGCCAGCAGCTTCCTTCTAGCGGGGCCCTACAATGAGCAGTTCTTC.